This paragraph covers one TCR beta chain sequence. The antigen remains undetermined. The sample comes from a study of cytomegalovirus exposure and HLA in healthy donors. J was trimmed by 2 bases and V by 7 bases; bases with no gene match: 6. The CDR3 contains 14 residues. Germline CDR1 LNHDA, CDR2 SQIVND (reference sequence). Study observations and caveats: Reports indicate that TCR beta sequences accurately predicted the HLA-A and HLA-B alleles of most subjects. The authors listed some 150 TCR beta chains as cytomegalovirus-associated. Later analysis identified several of the most significant clusters that appeared linked to common viral pathogens. In vitro assays verified that three CMV-associated chains recognized CMV antigens specifically.

60 Vbeta and 13 Jbeta primers were used in PCR. Method: immunoSEQ multiplex PCR; TCRdb's copy keeps in-frame clones and lacks some. The top ten clones hold 2.5% to 3.5% of a sample with under 120,000 clones, 65% to 80% of them seen once. The sequence came from a woman in her 40s in good health and CMV-seronegative. Material for sequencing was PBMCs. J is TRBJ1-2 and V is TRBV19; 8 bases fit TRBD1. The CDR3 DNA is TGTGCCAGTACTTCAGGACAGGGAAACTATGGCTACACCTTC. It yields the protein CASTSGQGNYGYTF.